This T cell receptor beta chain is from a study of T cells in localized non-small cell lung cancer. Regarding the study as a whole: Heterogeneity cannot be ruled out, as sequencing used one tumor region only. Researchers found a median roughly 56 of the top 100 tumor clones in adjacent lung.

TCRdb's copy holds only in-frame clones and misses some; the assay was immunoSEQ multiplex PCR. The sample lists 100,000 or so clones; approximately 91% were seen once. The germline V gene has CDR1 KGHSH and CDR2 LQKENI. Trimming pared 6 bases from V and 7 bases from J, leaving 16 bases between. The CDR3 sequence is 14 residues long. Comments on this clone: Its specificity is not known.

The TCR originated in a woman aged 35 to 70 with stage II squamous cell lung carcinoma. Source: PBMCs, taken before any cancer treatment. This sequence joins TRBV18 and TRBJ1-5, with D possibly matching TRBD1 (5 bases). This CDR3 is CASSLNTGKQPQHF. As DNA, the CDR3 is TGTGCCAGCTCCCTCAATACAGGTAAACAGCCCCAGCATTTT.